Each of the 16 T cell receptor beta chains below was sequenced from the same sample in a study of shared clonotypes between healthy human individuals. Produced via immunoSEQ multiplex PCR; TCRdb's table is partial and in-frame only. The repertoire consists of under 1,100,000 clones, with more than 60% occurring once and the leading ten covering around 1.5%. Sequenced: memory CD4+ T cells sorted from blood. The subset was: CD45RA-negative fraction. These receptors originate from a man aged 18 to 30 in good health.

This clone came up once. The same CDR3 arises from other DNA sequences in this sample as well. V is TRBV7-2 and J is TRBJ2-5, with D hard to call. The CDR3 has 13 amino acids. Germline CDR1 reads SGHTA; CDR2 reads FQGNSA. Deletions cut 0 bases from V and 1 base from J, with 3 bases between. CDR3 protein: CASSLASQETQYF. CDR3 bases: TGTGCCAGCAGCTTAGCCAGCCAAGAGACCCAGTACTTC.

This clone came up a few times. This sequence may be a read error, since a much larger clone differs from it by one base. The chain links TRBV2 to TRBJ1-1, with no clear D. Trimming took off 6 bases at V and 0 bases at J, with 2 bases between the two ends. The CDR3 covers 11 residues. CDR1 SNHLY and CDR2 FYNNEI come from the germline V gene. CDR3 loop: CASRMNTEAFF. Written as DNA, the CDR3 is TGTGCCAGCAGGATGAACACTGAAGCTTTCTTT.

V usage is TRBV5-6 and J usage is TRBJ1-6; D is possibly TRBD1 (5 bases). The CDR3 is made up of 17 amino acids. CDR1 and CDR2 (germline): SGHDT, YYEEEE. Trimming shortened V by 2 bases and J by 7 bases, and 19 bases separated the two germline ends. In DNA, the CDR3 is TGTGCCAGCAGCTTAGATACGGGTGGGGGGAACAATTCACCCCTCCACTTT. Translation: CASSLDTGGGNNSPLHF.

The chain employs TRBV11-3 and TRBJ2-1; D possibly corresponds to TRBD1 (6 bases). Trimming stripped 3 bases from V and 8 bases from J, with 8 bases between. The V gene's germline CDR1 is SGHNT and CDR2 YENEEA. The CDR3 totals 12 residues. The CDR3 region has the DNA TGTGCCAGCAGCTTCAGGGGAGATGAGCAGTTCTTC. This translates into CASSFRGDEQFF.

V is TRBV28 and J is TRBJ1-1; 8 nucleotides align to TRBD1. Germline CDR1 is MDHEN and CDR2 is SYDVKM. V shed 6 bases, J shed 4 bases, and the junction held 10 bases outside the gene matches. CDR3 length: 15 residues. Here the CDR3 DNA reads TGTGCCAGCAGCTATTTACAGGGGGGAGGCACTGAAGCTTTCTTT. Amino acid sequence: CASSYLQGGGTEAFF.

The CDR3 region is CASSLVPQGGYTF. In DNA form, the CDR3 reads TGTGCCAGCAGCTTAGTACCTCAGGGTGGCTACACCTTC. The chain uses TRBV7-2 and TRBJ1-2, with a possible D match to TRBD1 (5 bases). CDR3 length equals 13 residues. The germline CDR1 and CDR2 sequences are SGHTA and FQGNSA. V was clipped by 1 base and J by 7 bases, with 10 bases between them.

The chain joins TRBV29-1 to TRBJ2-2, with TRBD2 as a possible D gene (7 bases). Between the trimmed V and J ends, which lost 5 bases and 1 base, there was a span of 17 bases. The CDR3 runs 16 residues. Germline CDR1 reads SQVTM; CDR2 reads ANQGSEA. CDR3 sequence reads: CSVLGGQTENTGELFF. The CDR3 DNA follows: TGCAGCGTTCTCGGGGGGCAAACCGAGAACACCGGGGAGCTGTTTTTT.

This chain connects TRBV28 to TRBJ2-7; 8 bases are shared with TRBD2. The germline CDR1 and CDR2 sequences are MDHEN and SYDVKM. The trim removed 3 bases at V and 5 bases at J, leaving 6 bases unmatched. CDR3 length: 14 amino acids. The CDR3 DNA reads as TGTGCCAGCAGTTTTGGCTGGCGGGGGGACGAGCAGTACTTC. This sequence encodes CASSFGWRGDEQYF.

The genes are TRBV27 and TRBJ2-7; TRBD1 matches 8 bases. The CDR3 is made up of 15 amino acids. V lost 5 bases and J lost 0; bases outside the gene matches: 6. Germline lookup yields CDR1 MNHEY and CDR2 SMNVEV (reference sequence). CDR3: CASSLGQGTSYEQYF. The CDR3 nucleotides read TGTGCCAGCAGTCTCGGACAGGGAACCTCCTACGAGCAGTACTTC.

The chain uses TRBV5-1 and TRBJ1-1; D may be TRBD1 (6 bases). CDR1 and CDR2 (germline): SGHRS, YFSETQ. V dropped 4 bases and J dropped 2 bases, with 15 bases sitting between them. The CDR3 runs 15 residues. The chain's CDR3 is CASSITGSKNTEAFF. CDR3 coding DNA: TGCGCCAGCAGCATAACAGGGTCAAAAAACACTGAAGCTTTCTTT.

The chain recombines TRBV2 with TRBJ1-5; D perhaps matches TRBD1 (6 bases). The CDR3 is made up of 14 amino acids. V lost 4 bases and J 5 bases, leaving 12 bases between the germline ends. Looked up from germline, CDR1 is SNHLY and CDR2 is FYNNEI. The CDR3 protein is CASSAGESHQPQHF. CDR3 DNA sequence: TGTGCCAGCAGTGCAGGGGAGAGTCATCAGCCCCAGCATTTT.

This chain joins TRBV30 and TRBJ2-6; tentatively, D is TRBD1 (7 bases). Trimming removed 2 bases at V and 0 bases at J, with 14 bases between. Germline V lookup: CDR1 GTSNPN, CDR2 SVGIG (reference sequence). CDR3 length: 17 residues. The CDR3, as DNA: TGTGCCTGGAGTCAGGGGGGCGTTAGCTCTGGGGCCAACGTCCTGACTTTC. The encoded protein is CAWSQGGVSSGANVLTF.

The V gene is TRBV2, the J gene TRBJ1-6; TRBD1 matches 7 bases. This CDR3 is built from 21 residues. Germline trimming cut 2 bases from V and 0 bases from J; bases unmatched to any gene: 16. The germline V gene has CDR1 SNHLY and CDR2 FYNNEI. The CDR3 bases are TGTGCCAGCAGTGAACTACGTAGGGGGCAGGGGGGAAGCTCCTATAATTCACCCCTCCACTTT. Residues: CASSELRRGQGGSSYNSPLHF. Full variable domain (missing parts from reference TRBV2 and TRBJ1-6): EPEVTQTPSHQVTQMGQEVILRCVPISNHLYFYWYRQILGQKVEFLVSFYNNEISEKSEIFDDQFSVERPDGSNFTLKIRSTKLEDSAMYFCASSELRRGQGGSSYNSPLHFGNGTRLTVT.

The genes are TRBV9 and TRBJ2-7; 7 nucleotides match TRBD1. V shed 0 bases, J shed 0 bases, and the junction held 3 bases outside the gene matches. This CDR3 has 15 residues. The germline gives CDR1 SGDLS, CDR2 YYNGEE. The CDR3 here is CASSVAAGGSYEQYF. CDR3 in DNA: TGTGCCAGCAGCGTAGCTGCAGGGGGCTCCTACGAGCAGTACTTC.

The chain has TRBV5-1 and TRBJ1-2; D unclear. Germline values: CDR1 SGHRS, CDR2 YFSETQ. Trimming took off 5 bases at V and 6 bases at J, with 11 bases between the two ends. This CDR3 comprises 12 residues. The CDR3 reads CASRYTEDGYTF. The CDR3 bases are TGCGCCAGCAGATATACAGAGGATGGCTACACCTTC.

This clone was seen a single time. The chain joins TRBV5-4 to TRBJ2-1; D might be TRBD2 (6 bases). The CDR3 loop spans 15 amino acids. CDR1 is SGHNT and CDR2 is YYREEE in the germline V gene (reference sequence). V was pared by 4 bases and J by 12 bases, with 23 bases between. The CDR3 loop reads CASSPGGRSGLRQFF. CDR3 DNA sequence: TGTGCCAGCAGCCCCGGAGGTCGTTCGGGACTTCGGCAGTTCTTC.